The present T cell receptor (beta chain) was sequenced within a study of blood T cell repertoires in COVID-19. Study-level background: Material from acute and convalescent COVID-19 was sourced from the United States, Italy and Spain. From T cells, B-cell-depleted T cells, or PBMCs came the material, which was cDNA or gDNA.

Original handling: Amplification of reference gene primers was used by the study to estimate nucleated cell counts. The repertoire was sequenced with immunoSEQ multiplex PCR; TCRdb's copy has only in-frame clones and lacks some. V, J and clone size were drawn from that table, and D and trimming were deduced from the DNA. The table includes under 200,000 clones, around 87% detected once. J lost 1 base, V lost 7 bases, and 5 bases had no gene match. This CDR3 contains 16 residues. CDR1 is ENHRY and CDR2 is SYGVKD in the germline V gene. V is TRBV10-3 and J is TRBJ2-3, with 13 bases lining up with TRBD2. Sequenced: peripheral blood. The sequence derives from a man aged 35-49 years with active or convalescent COVID-19. CDR3 in DNA: TGTGCCATCAAAGCAGGGACTAGCGGGGGCACAGATACGCAGTATTTT. Amino acid sequence: CAIKAGTSGGTDTQYF.